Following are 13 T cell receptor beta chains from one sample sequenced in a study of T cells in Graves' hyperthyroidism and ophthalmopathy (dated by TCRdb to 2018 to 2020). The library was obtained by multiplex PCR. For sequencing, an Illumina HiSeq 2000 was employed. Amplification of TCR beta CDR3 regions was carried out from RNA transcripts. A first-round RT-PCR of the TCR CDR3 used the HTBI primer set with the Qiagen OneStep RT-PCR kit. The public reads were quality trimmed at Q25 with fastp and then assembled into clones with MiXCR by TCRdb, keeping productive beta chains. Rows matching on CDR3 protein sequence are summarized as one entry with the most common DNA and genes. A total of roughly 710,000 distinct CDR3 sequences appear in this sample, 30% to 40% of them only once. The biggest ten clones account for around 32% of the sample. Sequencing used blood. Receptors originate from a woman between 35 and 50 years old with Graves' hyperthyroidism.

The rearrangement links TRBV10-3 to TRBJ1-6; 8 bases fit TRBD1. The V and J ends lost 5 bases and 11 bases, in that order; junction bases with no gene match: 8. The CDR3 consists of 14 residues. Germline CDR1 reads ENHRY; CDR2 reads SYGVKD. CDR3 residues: CAISPDREITPLHF. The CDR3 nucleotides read TGTGCCATCAGTCCGGACAGGGAGATCACACCCCTCCACTTT.

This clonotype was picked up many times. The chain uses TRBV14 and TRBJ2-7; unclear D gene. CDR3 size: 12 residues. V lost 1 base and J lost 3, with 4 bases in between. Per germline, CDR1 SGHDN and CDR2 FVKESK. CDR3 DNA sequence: TGTGCCAGCAGCCAAGCCCGCTACGAGCAGTACTTC. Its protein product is CASSQARYEQYF.

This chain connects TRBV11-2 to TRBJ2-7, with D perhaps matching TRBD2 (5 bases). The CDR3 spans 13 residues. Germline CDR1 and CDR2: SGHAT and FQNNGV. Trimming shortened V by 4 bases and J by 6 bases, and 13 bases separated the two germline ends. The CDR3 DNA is TGTGCCAGCAGCTCACTAGATTGGGGCGAGCAGTACTTC. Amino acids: CASSSLDWGEQYF. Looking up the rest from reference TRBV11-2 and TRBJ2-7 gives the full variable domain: EAGVAQSPRYKIIEKRQSVAFWCNPISGHATLYWYQQILGQGPKLLIQFQNNGVVDDSQLPKDRFSAERLKGVDSTLKIQPAKLEDSAVYLCASSSLDWGEQYFGPGTRLTVT.

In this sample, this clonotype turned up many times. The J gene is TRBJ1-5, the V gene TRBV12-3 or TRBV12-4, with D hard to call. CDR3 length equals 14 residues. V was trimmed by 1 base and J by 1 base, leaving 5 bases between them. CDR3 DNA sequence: TGTGCCAGCAGTTTAGTCATGAGCAATCAGCCCCAGCATTTT. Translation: CASSLVMSNQPQHF.

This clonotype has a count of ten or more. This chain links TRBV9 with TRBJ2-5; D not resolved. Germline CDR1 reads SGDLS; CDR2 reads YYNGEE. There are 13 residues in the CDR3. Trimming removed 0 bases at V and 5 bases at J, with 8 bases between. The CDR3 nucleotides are TGTGCCAGCAGCGTAGAAGGATTGGAGACCCAGTACTTC. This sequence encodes CASSVEGLETQYF.

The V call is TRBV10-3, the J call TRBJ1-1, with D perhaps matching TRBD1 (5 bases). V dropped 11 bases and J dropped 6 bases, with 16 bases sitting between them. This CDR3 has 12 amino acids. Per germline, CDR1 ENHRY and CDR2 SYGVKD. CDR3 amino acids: CASAGNFAEAFF. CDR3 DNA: TGTGCCTCAGCAGGGAATTTCGCTGAAGCTTTCTTT.

The CDR3 DNA is TGTGCCAGCAGTGAACTGGACAGGGGGGAGGGTCAGCCCCAGCATTTT. It yields the protein CASSELDRGEGQPQHF. The chain employs TRBV6-1 and TRBJ1-5; 10 nucleotides agree with TRBD1. In germline, CDR1 is MNHNS, CDR2 SASEGT. V lost 2 bases and J lost 6; bases outside the gene matches: 7. This CDR3 is built from 16 residues.

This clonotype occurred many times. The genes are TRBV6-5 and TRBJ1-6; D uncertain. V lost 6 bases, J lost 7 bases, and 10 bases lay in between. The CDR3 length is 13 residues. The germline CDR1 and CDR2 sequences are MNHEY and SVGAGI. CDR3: CASRQGLNSPLHF. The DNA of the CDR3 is TGTGCCAGCAGACAAGGACTGAATTCACCCCTCCACTTT.

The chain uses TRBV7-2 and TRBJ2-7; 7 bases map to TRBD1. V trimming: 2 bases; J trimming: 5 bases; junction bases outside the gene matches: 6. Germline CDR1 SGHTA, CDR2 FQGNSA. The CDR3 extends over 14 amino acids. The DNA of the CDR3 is TGTGCCAGCAGCTTATACAGGGGTGCCCACGAGCAGTACTTC. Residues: CASSLYRGAHEQYF.

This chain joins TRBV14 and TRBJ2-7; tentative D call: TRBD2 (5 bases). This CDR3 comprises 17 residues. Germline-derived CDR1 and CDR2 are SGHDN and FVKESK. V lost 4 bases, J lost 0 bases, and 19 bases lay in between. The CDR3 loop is CASSPRTWAGDSYEQYF. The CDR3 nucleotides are TGTGCCAGCAGCCCTAGGACTTGGGCAGGTGACTCCTACGAGCAGTACTTC.

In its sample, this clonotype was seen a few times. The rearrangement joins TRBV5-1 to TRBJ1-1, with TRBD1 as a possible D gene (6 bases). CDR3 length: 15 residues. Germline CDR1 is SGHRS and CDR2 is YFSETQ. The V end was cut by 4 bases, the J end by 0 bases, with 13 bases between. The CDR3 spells CASSPDSTLNTEAFF. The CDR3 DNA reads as TGCGCCAGCAGCCCGGACAGCACTTTGAACACTGAAGCTTTCTTT.

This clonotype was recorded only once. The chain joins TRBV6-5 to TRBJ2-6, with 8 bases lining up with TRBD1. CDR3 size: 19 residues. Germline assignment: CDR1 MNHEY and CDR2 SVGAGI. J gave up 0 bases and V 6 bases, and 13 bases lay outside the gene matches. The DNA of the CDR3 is TGTGCCAGCAGGGGATCCGGGACAGGCCAAAACTCTGGGGCCAACGTCCTGACTTTC. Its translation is CASRGSGTGQNSGANVLTF.

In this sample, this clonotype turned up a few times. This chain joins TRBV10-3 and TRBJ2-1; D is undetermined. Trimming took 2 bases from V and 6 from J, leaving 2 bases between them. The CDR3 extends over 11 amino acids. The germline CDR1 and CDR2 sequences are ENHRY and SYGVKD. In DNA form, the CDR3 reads TGTGCCATCAGTGAGACCAATGAGCAGTTCTTC. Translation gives CAISETNEQFF.